This TCR beta chain came from a study of vaccination and CD4 T cells after COVID-19 (dated by TCRdb to between 2021 and 2022). Looking at the study overall: Convalescent patients had a positive SARS-CoV-2 result on nasal swab PCR, and of these patients, nine had mild disease and one had severe disease. Six males and four females were included in the convalescent cohort, with two Hispanic individuals, seven Caucasians, two Asians and one multiracial person represented. Two doses of either the Pfizer-BioNTech BNT162b2 vaccine (n=8) or the Moderna mRNA-1273 vaccine (n=2) were administered to participants. Post-COVID blood samples from convalescent patients were collected a median of roughly 100 days after diagnosis, with a range of about 30 to 170 days. Post-vaccine blood samples were collected a median of approximately 68 days after the second vaccine dose, ranging from roughly 12 to 241 days. A few convalescent patients gave samples both early after vaccination (day 14) and late after vaccination (days 161 to 241). In more than eight COVID-19 convalescent patients and a handful of infection-naive healthy vaccine recipients, researchers compared the spike-specific CD4+ TCR repertoire from before mRNA vaccination with the repertoire from after.

The library was prepared using PCR. Sequencing instrument: Illumina iSeq 100. Regarding the original processing steps: Non-productive sequences were filtered out, and CDR3s that did not start with C, did not end with F or W, or were shorter than 7 amino acids were discarded. Levenshtein distances (stringdist) and unrooted phylogenetic trees (ape) in R version 3.6.1 were used to assess CDR3 homology. The public reads were quality trimmed at Q25 with fastp and then assembled into clones with MiXCR by TCRdb, keeping productive beta chains. CDR3 protein duplicates are merged, each entry listing the most common genes and DNA. The V and J calls, along with clone size, are taken from TCRdb and not from the paper's own processing. This sample holds roughly 28,000 distinct CDR3 sequences; around 50% were observed only once. Over 4.5% of the sample is taken by the ten largest. Only a few counts were recorded for this clonotype. Its antigen target is currently unknown. No clone much larger than this one lies a single base away; base qualities are absent.

Study-wide findings and limitations: In convalescent patients, a median approximately 86% of post-vaccine SARS-CoV-2-reactive clones were detected only after vaccination, and vaccine-specific priming was suggested by this finding. In convalescent patients, nearly all vaccine-specific clones (304 of 307) were found to be mono-reactive for SARS-CoV-2 spike rather than cross-reactive with common cold coronaviruses. Although the median number of SARS-CoV-2-reactive clonotypes went up from roughly 20 after infection to more than 30 after vaccination, the increase was not significant. The number of convalescent patients in the study was relatively small, and the study did not examine early timepoints following natural infection.

The time point label here, explained by the study, means: late sampling 161 to 241 days after vaccination in a few convalescent patients. Positive SARS-CoV-2 PCR tests in the convalescent patients dated from March to December 2020, before Alpha, Beta and Delta variants emerged in the United States. Ficoll-Paque Plus gradient centrifugation was used to isolate PBMCs from whole blood, and the isolated PBMCs were then either used fresh or cryopreserved at -140C. From cysteine to phenylalanine, the CDR3 is 15 amino acids long. The sequence is cut down to CDR3 DNA, 45 bases in frame from base 1. As encoded in the germline V gene, CDR1 is SGHVS while CDR2 is FNYEAQ. V is shortened by 4 bases, J by 4 bases, and the region joining them spans 17 bases.

This TCR was recovered from a human donor who had recovered from COVID-19. This receptor chain uses TRBV7-6 and TRBJ2-7, with no reliable assignment of the D segment. The sequences come from CD4+ T cells from blood, collected about 7 months after SARS-CoV-2 vaccination. The DNA reads TGTGCCAGCAGCTCCACGGTAACACCCCTTTACGAGCAGTACTTC. It encodes CASSSTVTPLYEQYF.